The T cell receptor (beta chain) described here comes from a study of blood T cell repertoires in COVID-19. Study overall: Collection of acute and convalescent COVID-19 samples took place in the United States, Italy and Spain. PBMCs, B-cell-depleted T cells, or T cells provided the cDNA or gDNA that made up the material.

In the study's own analysis: Estimated nucleated cell counts came from reference gene primer amplification. Libraries were prepared by immunoSEQ multiplex PCR; TCRdb keeps only in-frame clonotypes and omits some of them. V, J and clone size are taken as reported in that table, and D and trimming were inferred from the DNA itself. The table shows about 300,000 clones, with approximately 85% occurring only once. The sequenced sample was peripheral blood. The clonotype comes from a woman between 50 and 59 years old with acute or convalescent COVID-19.

The CDR3 bases are TGCGCCAGCAGCTTGGTGACTAGCTCTCCCACAGATACGCAGTATTTT. Its protein product is CASSLVTSSPTDTQYF. The gene calls are TRBV5-1 and TRBJ2-3; TRBD2 aligns across 7 bases. This CDR3 spans 16 amino acids. Germline CDR1 SGHRS, CDR2 YFSETQ. With 0 bases clipped from V and 2 bases from J, the junction kept 6 bases outside the gene matches.